A selection of T cell receptor beta chains follows, all from one sample in a study of T cells in Graves' hyperthyroidism and ophthalmopathy. From the multiplex PCR reads, TCRdb called clonotypes with MiXCR, one entry per CDR3 protein. The table includes approximately 690,000 distinct CDR3 sequences, around 20% detected once. The specimen sequenced was blood. The receptor source for this set is a man aged 25 to 40 with Graves' ophthalmopathy. CDR3s include the opening cysteine and the closing phenylalanine or tryptophan. Each record gives: D gene, V gene, J gene, clone size, CDR3 DNA, CDR3 protein. D genes are given only for firm matches. Size is omitted from some rows. Given values are once, few, many or a class for expanded clones.

d_call: -; v_call: TRBV28; j_call: TRBJ1-5; clone_size: few; cdr3_nt: TGTGCCAGCATTGCCACCCGAAGCGGCAATCAGCCCCAGCATTTT; cdr3_aa: CASIATRSGNQPQHF
d_call: -; v_call: TRBV12-5; j_call: TRBJ2-1; clone_size: -; cdr3_nt: TGTGCTAGTGGTTTGGGTTATGAGCAGTTCTTC; cdr3_aa: CASGLGYEQFF
d_call: -; v_call: TRBV2; j_call: TRBJ2-1; clone_size: few; cdr3_nt: TGTGCCAGCAGTGAAATTGGAGGAGGCTACAATGAGCAGTTCTTC; cdr3_aa: CASSEIGGGYNEQFF
d_call: -; v_call: TRBV3-1; j_call: TRBJ2-7; clone_size: few; cdr3_nt: TGTGCCAGCAGCCAAGACTATGAGGGATCCTACGAGCAGTACTTC; cdr3_aa: CASSQDYEGSYEQYF
d_call: -; v_call: TRBV3-1; j_call: TRBJ2-1; clone_size: many; cdr3_nt: TGTGCCAGCAGCCAAGACGGGAGCTCCTACAATGAGCAGTTCTTC; cdr3_aa: CASSQDGSSYNEQFF
d_call: TRBD2; v_call: TRBV28; j_call: TRBJ2-7; clone_size: many; cdr3_nt: TGTGCCAGCAGTTTGAGGGTAGCGGGAGGCTACGAGCAGTACTTC; cdr3_aa: CASSLRVAGGYEQYF
d_call: -; v_call: TRBV30; j_call: TRBJ2-7; clone_size: few; cdr3_nt: TGTGCCTGGAGGCCAGGTTTTAGCTCCTACGAGCAGTACTTC; cdr3_aa: CAWRPGFSSYEQYF
d_call: TRBD1; v_call: TRBV27; j_call: TRBJ2-5; clone_size: few; cdr3_nt: TGTGCCAGCAGTAAGGGGACAGCTAACAGAGAGACCCAGTACTTC; cdr3_aa: CASSKGTANRETQYF
d_call: -; v_call: TRBV7-9; j_call: TRBJ1-6; clone_size: few; cdr3_nt: TGTGCCAGCAGCCCAAACATTGGACTGACTAATTCACCCCTCCACTTT; cdr3_aa: CASSPNIGLTNSPLHF
d_call: TRBD2; v_call: TRBV11-3; j_call: TRBJ2-5; clone_size: many; cdr3_nt: TGTGCCAGCAGCTTAGGCGGACTAGCCCAAGAGACCCAGTACTTC; cdr3_aa: CASSLGGLAQETQYF
d_call: -; v_call: TRBV6-1; j_call: TRBJ2-7; clone_size: many; cdr3_nt: TGTGCCAGCAAGGACGTTGGAATCTACGAGCAGTACTTC; cdr3_aa: CASKDVGIYEQYF
d_call: -; v_call: TRBV18; j_call: TRBJ1-4; clone_size: few; cdr3_nt: TGTGCCAGCTCACCACAGGCGGGGGAAAAACTGTTTTTT; cdr3_aa: CASSPQAGEKLFF
d_call: -; v_call: TRBV7-2; j_call: TRBJ2-7; clone_size: many; cdr3_nt: TGTGCCAGCAGCTTAGTACTAGCAGGGACCTACGAGCAGTACTTC; cdr3_aa: CASSLVLAGTYEQYF
d_call: TRBD1; v_call: TRBV20-1; j_call: TRBJ1-3; clone_size: few; cdr3_nt: TGCAGTGCTTCTCCCGGGACAGGGTCTGGAAACACCATATATTTT; cdr3_aa: CSASPGTGSGNTIYF
d_call: TRBD2; v_call: TRBV12-3/TRBV12-4; j_call: TRBJ2-1; clone_size: -; cdr3_nt: TGTGCCAGCGGGGCGGGAGAGTTTGGTGAGCAGTTCTTC; cdr3_aa: CASGAGEFGEQFF
d_call: -; v_call: TRBV11-2; j_call: TRBJ1-3; clone_size: many; cdr3_nt: TGTGCCAGCAGCCCGCAACAGGGTTCTGGAAACACCATATATTTT; cdr3_aa: CASSPQQGSGNTIYF
d_call: TRBD1; v_call: TRBV10-3; j_call: TRBJ2-1; clone_size: few; cdr3_nt: TGTGCCATCAGGAGACAGGGAAGGAATGAGCAGTTCTTC; cdr3_aa: CAIRRQGRNEQFF
d_call: -; v_call: TRBV10-2; j_call: TRBJ2-3; clone_size: few; cdr3_nt: TGCGCCAGCAGTGAGTTTGCCGGGACGCCAGGCACAGATACGCAGTATTTT; cdr3_aa: CASSEFAGTPGTDTQYF
d_call: TRBD1; v_call: TRBV5-1; j_call: TRBJ2-1; clone_size: once; cdr3_nt: TGCGCCAGCAGCACGGGACAGGGATCAGGCTCCTACAATGAGCAGTTCTTC; cdr3_aa: CASSTGQGSGSYNEQFF
d_call: TRBD2; v_call: TRBV6-1; j_call: TRBJ2-1; clone_size: -; cdr3_nt: TGTGCCAGCAGCCCTAACGGAGGGAGGGATGAGCAGTTCTTC; cdr3_aa: CASSPNGGRDEQFF
d_call: -; v_call: TRBV3-1; j_call: TRBJ2-1; clone_size: many; cdr3_nt: TGTGCCAGCAGCCGGGGGGTAGCCTACAATGAGCAGTTCTTC; cdr3_aa: CASSRGVAYNEQFF
d_call: TRBD1; v_call: TRBV7-8; j_call: TRBJ2-3; clone_size: many; cdr3_nt: TGTGCCAGCAGCTACTACCTCCTGCTGGGACAGGGAGAAGATACGCAGTATTTT; cdr3_aa: CASSYYLLLGQGEDTQYF
d_call: -; v_call: TRBV27; j_call: TRBJ2-1; clone_size: -; cdr3_nt: TGTGCCAGCAGTTTAGCACCGCGGGGTATCGATGAGCAGTTCTTC; cdr3_aa: CASSLAPRGIDEQFF
d_call: TRBD1; v_call: TRBV6-1; j_call: TRBJ1-2; clone_size: -; cdr3_nt: TGTGCCAGCAGAGCTGCGGGACAGGAGTATGGCTACACCTTC; cdr3_aa: CASRAAGQEYGYTF
d_call: TRBD2; v_call: TRBV11-2; j_call: TRBJ2-1; clone_size: many; cdr3_nt: TGTGCCAGCAGCCCTAGTGGGACTAGCGCCAACAATGAGCAGTTCTTC; cdr3_aa: CASSPSGTSANNEQFF
d_call: TRBD1; v_call: TRBV29-1; j_call: TRBJ1-6; clone_size: -; cdr3_nt: TGCAGCTTCCAGACAGGGGAAACCAATTCACCCCTCCACTTT; cdr3_aa: CSFQTGETNSPLHF
d_call: -; v_call: TRBV5-1; j_call: TRBJ2-6; clone_size: -; cdr3_nt: TGCGCCAGCAGCTTGGCGTCAGGGGCTGGGGCCAACGTCCTGACTTTC; cdr3_aa: CASSLASGAGANVLTF
d_call: -; v_call: TRBV2; j_call: TRBJ2-1; clone_size: few; cdr3_nt: TGTGCCAGCACCGAGACCAAACTACATACGTACAATGAGCAGTTCTTC; cdr3_aa: CASTETKLHTYNEQFF
d_call: TRBD1; v_call: TRBV20-1; j_call: TRBJ2-3; clone_size: -; cdr3_nt: TGCAGTGCTACTGACAGGGCCCACACAGATACGCAGTATTTT; cdr3_aa: CSATDRAHTDTQYF
d_call: TRBD1; v_call: TRBV20-1; j_call: TRBJ1-1; clone_size: many; cdr3_nt: TGCAGTGCTAGAGATCGGGGGACAGGGGAGAACACTGAAGCTTTCTTT; cdr3_aa: CSARDRGTGENTEAFF
d_call: -; v_call: TRBV18; j_call: TRBJ2-3; clone_size: -; cdr3_nt: TGTGCCAGCTCACCATCTAGAGAAACAGATACGCAGTATTTT; cdr3_aa: CASSPSRETDTQYF
d_call: -; v_call: TRBV6-1; j_call: TRBJ2-5; clone_size: few; cdr3_nt: TGTGCCAGCACCCCTGGCAGTCTAGAGACCCAGTACTTC; cdr3_aa: CASTPGSLETQYF
d_call: -; v_call: TRBV28; j_call: TRBJ1-1; clone_size: many; cdr3_nt: TGTGCCAGCAGGCCTTCGGGGCCCCGGACTGAAGCTTTCTTT; cdr3_aa: CASRPSGPRTEAFF
d_call: -; v_call: TRBV20-1; j_call: TRBJ1-3; clone_size: -; cdr3_nt: TGCAGTGCCTCCCACGGGGCTTCTGGAAACACCATATATTTT; cdr3_aa: CSASHGASGNTIYF
d_call: TRBD2; v_call: TRBV5-1; j_call: TRBJ2-2; clone_size: -; cdr3_nt: TGCGCCAGCAGCCCGGGGACTAGCGGGAGCACCGGGGAGCTGTTTTTT; cdr3_aa: CASSPGTSGSTGELFF
d_call: -; v_call: TRBV11-2; j_call: TRBJ2-7; clone_size: -; cdr3_nt: TGTGCCAGCAGCCCCCCAATCGTCGTCGAGCAGTACTTC; cdr3_aa: CASSPPIVVEQYF
d_call: TRBD2; v_call: TRBV7-3; j_call: TRBJ2-1; clone_size: -; cdr3_nt: TGTGCCAGCAGCTTAATCGGGACTAGTGGGGATGAGCAGTTCTTC; cdr3_aa: CASSLIGTSGDEQFF
d_call: TRBD1; v_call: TRBV19; j_call: TRBJ1-2; clone_size: -; cdr3_nt: TGTGCCAGTACACCGAGCACAGGGGTAAACTATGGCTACACCTTC; cdr3_aa: CASTPSTGVNYGYTF
d_call: -; v_call: TRBV20-1; j_call: TRBJ2-7; clone_size: few; cdr3_nt: TGCAGTGCTAGAGCCGGCTCTGGAGGCGAGCAGTACTTC; cdr3_aa: CSARAGSGGEQYF
d_call: TRBD2; v_call: TRBV28; j_call: TRBJ2-3; clone_size: many; cdr3_nt: TGTGCCAGCAGTTTAACGCGGGCTAGCGGAGCCTGGTTGGATACGCAGTATTTT; cdr3_aa: CASSLTRASGAWLDTQYF
d_call: -; v_call: TRBV7-9; j_call: TRBJ1-1; clone_size: few; cdr3_nt: TGTGCCAGCAGATCTCAAAGAGGGGTTACGAACACTGAAGCTTTCTTT; cdr3_aa: CASRSQRGVTNTEAFF
d_call: TRBD1; v_call: TRBV7-9; j_call: TRBJ1-5; clone_size: few; cdr3_nt: TGTGCCAGCAGCTCAACCCGGGACAGAGATCAGCCCCAGCATTTT; cdr3_aa: CASSSTRDRDQPQHF
d_call: -; v_call: TRBV6-1; j_call: TRBJ1-1; clone_size: -; cdr3_nt: TGTGCCAGCAGTGAAGCATACAGGGCGAGCACTGAAGCTTTCTTT; cdr3_aa: CASSEAYRASTEAFF
d_call: -; v_call: TRBV11-2; j_call: TRBJ2-4; clone_size: few; cdr3_nt: TGTGCCAGCAGCTTAGGAGGGAAGGGACTTCACAAAAACATTCAGTACTTC; cdr3_aa: CASSLGGKGLHKNIQYF
d_call: -; v_call: TRBV24-1; j_call: TRBJ2-2; clone_size: -; cdr3_nt: TGTGCCACCAGTGCGGTGTGGGACTCGAGGGAAAACGCCGGGGAGCTGTTTTTT; cdr3_aa: CATSAVWDSRENAGELFF
d_call: -; v_call: TRBV19; j_call: TRBJ1-1; clone_size: -; cdr3_nt: TGTGCCAGTAGTAGTGGCGCTGGAGGGCCCGAGTACACTGAAGCTTTCTTT; cdr3_aa: CASSSGAGGPEYTEAFF
d_call: TRBD2; v_call: TRBV11-2; j_call: TRBJ2-3; clone_size: many; cdr3_nt: TGTGCCAGCAGCTTATTCGTGGAGCCTAGCGGGATGCGGAGCACAGATACGCAGTATTTT; cdr3_aa: CASSLFVEPSGMRSTDTQYF
d_call: -; v_call: TRBV30; j_call: TRBJ1-2; clone_size: -; cdr3_nt: TGTGCCTGGAGCGGAACCGGACGGGATGGCTACACCTTC; cdr3_aa: CAWSGTGRDGYTF
d_call: -; v_call: TRBV30; j_call: TRBJ1-1; clone_size: many; cdr3_nt: TGTGCCTGGAGGCGAAGACAGGAGAACACTGAAGCTTTCTTT; cdr3_aa: CAWRRRQENTEAFF
d_call: -; v_call: TRBV7-9; j_call: TRBJ2-1; clone_size: many; cdr3_nt: TGTGCCACTCCACATGGTCCCGGGAACAATGAGCAGTTCTTC; cdr3_aa: CATPHGPGNNEQFF
d_call: TRBD2; v_call: TRBV6-1; j_call: TRBJ2-2; clone_size: -; cdr3_nt: TGTGCCAGCAGTGAATTTGCGGGAGGAGGCGACGGGGAGCTGTTTTTT; cdr3_aa: CASSEFAGGGDGELFF
d_call: TRBD1; v_call: TRBV28; j_call: TRBJ2-5; clone_size: many; cdr3_nt: TGTGCCAGCAGTAAGGGGACAGGGGTTCGGTCCCAGTACTTC; cdr3_aa: CASSKGTGVRSQYF
d_call: -; v_call: TRBV30; j_call: TRBJ2-1; clone_size: -; cdr3_nt: TGTGCCTGGCACACAGGTGGGACCCTGAGTAATGAGCAGTTCTTC; cdr3_aa: CAWHTGGTLSNEQFF
d_call: -; v_call: TRBV10-3; j_call: TRBJ1-1; clone_size: many; cdr3_nt: TGTGCCATCAGCCCGGGTGGAAACACTGAAGCTTTCTTT; cdr3_aa: CAISPGGNTEAFF
d_call: -; v_call: TRBV5-1; j_call: TRBJ2-1; clone_size: -; cdr3_nt: TGCGCCAGCAGCTTGAGAGTAGACAATGAGCAGTTCTTC; cdr3_aa: CASSLRVDNEQFF